This note documents a single TCR beta chain sequence. Antigen specificity is unknown. The authors isolated total RNA from whole blood without sorting T cells. Germline loops: CDR1 LNHDA, CDR2 SQIVND (reference sequence). The CDR3 extends over 14 amino acids. This sample is part of a study of monozygotic twins with inflammatory bowel disease. TCRdb reprocessed the 5' RACE reads, keeping one entry per CDR3 protein, no DNA. The repertoire table contains 300,000 to 450,000 distinct CDR3 sequences. General study findings and limits: Differing T cell subtypes remained indistinguishable. Background noise in patient repertoires may stem from differing immunosuppressive treatments. The study found lower TCRbeta diversity (inverse Simpson) in IBD patients than in healthy co-twins.

The V call is TRBV19, the J call TRBJ1-2. The sample was blood. This TCR was recovered from a human donor with ulcerative colitis or Crohn's disease, or a healthy co-twin of an affected twin (not recorded which). The CDR3 sequence is CASSSTNPNYGYTF.